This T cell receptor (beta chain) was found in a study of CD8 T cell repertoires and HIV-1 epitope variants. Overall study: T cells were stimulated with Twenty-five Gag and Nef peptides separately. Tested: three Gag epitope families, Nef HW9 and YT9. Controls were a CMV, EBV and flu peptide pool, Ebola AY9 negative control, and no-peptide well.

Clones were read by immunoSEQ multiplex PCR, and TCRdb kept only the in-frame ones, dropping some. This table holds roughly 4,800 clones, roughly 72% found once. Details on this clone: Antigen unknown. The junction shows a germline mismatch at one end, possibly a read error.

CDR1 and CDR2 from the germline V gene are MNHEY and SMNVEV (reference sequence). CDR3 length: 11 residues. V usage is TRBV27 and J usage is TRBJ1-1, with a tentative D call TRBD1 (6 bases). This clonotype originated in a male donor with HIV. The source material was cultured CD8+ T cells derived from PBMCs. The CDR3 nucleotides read TGTGCCAGCAGTCGGGACACAGAAGCTTTCTTT. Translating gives CASSRDTEAFF.